This T cell receptor (beta chain) is from a study of T cells after yellow fever vaccination. Each CDR3 protein gets one entry after TCRdb re-called the 5' RACE reads with MiXCR. The data contain 300,000 or so distinct CDR3 sequences, around 13% of them singletons. Trimming pared 5 bases from V and 4 bases from J, leaving 9 bases between. The CDR3 sequence is 13 residues long. Per the germline V gene, CDR1 is KGHDR and CDR2 is SFDVKD. This clonotype was seen more than once but under ten times. Sequenced material: CD4+ T cells sorted from PBMCs, taken 45 days after the yellow fever booster vaccination. The sequence was obtained from a man aged 25-45 years who received the YFV17D yellow fever vaccine. The chain has TRBV24-1 and TRBJ2-3; no reliable D call. DNA of the CDR3: TGTGCCACCAGTGGCATTTCGCCAGATACGCAGTATTTT. Translating it yields CATSGISPDTQYF.